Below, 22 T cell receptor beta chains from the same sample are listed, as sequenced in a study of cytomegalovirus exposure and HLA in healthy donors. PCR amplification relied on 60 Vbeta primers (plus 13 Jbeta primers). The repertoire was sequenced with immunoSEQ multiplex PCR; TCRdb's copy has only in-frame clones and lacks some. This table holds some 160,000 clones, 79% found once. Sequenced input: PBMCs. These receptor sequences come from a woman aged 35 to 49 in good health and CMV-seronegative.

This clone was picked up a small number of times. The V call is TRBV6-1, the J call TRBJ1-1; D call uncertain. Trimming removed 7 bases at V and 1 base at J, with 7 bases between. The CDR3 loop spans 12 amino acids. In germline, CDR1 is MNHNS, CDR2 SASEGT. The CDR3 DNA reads TGTGCCAGCACCTTAGAGAACACTGAAGCTTTCTTT. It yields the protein CASTLENTEAFF.

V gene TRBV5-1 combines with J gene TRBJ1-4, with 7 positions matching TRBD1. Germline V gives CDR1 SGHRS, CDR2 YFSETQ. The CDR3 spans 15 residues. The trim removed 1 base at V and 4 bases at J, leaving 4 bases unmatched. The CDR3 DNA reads TGCGCCAGCAGCTTGAGGGGGCGCGGTAATGAAAAACTGTTTTTT. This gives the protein CASSLRGRGNEKLFF.

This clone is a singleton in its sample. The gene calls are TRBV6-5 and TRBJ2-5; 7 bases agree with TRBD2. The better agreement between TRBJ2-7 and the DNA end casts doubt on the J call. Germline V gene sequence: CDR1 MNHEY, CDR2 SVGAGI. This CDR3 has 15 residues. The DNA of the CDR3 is TGTGCCAGCAGTTACTCGGGACTATCCCACTACGAGCAGTACTTC. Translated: CASSYSGLSHYEQYF.

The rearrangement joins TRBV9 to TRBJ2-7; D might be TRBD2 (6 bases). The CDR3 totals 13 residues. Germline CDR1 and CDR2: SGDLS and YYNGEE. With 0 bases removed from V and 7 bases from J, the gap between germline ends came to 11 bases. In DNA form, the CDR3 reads TGTGCCAGCAGCGTAGGGCCCGGGGGAGAGCAGTACTTC. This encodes CASSVGPGGEQYF.

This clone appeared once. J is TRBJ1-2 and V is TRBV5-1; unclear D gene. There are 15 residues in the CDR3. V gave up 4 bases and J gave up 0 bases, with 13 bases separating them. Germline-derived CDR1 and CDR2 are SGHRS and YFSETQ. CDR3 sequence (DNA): TGCGCCAGCAGCCCCGTGGAGGGTACTAACTATGGCTACACCTTC. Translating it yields CASSPVEGTNYGYTF.

This CDR3 is CASSFILGSGVGEQFF. DNA of the CDR3: TGTGCCAGCAGCTTTATTCTTGGCTCGGGGGTGGGTGAGCAGTTCTTC. This sequence joins TRBV7-9 and TRBJ2-1; perhaps TRBD2 as D (6 bases). Trimming cost V 3 bases and J 9 bases, with 21 bases left between them. CDR3 size: 16 residues. Germline CDR1 SEHNR, CDR2 FQNEAQ (reference sequence).

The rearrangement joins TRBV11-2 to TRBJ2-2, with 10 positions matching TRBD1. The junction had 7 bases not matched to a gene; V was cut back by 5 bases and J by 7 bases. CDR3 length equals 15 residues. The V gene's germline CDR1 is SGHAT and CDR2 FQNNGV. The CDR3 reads CASSVSGTGVGELFF. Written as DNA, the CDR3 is TGTGCCAGCAGCGTATCCGGGACAGGGGTCGGGGAGCTGTTTTTT.

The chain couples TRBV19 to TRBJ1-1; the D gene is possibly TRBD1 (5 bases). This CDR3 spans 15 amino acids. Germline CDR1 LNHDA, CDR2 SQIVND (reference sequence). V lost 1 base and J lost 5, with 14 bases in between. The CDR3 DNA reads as TGTGCCAGTAGTATAGGAGTAGGGGCGCGAACTGAAGCTTTCTTT. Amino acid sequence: CASSIGVGARTEAFF. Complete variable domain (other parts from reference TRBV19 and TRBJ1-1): DGGITQSPKYLFRKEGQNVTLSCEQNLNHDAMYWYRQDPGQGLRLIYYSQIVNDFQKGDIAEGYSVSREKKESFPLTVTSAQKNPTAFYLCASSIGVGARTEAFFGQGTRLTVV.

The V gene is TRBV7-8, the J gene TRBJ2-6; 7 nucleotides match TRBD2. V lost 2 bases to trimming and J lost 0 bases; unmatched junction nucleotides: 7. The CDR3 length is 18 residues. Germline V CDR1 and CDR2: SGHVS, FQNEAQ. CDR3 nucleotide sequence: TGTGCCAGCAGCTTAATGGCGGGAGTCTTCTCTGGGGCCAACGTCCTGACTTTC. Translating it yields CASSLMAGVFSGANVLTF.

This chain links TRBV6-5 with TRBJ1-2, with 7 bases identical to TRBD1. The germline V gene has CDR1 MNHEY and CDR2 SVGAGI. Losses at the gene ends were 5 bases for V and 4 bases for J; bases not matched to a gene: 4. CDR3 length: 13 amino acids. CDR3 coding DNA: TGTGCCAGCAGTGCCTCAGGGGGCTATGGCTACACCTTC. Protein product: CASSASGGYGYTF.

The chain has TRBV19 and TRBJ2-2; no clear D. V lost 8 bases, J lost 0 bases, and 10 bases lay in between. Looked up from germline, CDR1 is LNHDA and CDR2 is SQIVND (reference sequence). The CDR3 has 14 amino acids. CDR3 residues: CASSQAPNTGELFF. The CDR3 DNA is TGTGCCAGTTCGCAGGCACCGAACACCGGGGAGCTGTTTTTT.

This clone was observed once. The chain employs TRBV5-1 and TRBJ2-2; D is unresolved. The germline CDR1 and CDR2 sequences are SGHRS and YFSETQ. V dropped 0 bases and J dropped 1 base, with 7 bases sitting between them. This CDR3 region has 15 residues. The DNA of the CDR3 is TGCGCCAGCAGCTTGGATGCGCGGAACACCGGGGAGCTGTTTTTT. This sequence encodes CASSLDARNTGELFF.

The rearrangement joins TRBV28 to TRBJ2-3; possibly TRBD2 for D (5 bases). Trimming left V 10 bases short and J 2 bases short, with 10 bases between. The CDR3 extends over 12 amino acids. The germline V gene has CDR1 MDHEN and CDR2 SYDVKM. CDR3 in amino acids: CAIEGNTDTQYF. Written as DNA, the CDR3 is TGTGCCATCGAGGGAAACACAGATACGCAGTATTTT.

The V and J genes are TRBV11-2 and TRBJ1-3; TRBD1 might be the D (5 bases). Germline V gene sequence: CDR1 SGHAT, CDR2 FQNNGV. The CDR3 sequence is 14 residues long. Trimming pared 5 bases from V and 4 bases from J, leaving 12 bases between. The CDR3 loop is CASSGRGRGNTIYF. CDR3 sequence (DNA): TGTGCCAGCAGCGGGAGGGGAAGGGGAAACACCATATATTTT.

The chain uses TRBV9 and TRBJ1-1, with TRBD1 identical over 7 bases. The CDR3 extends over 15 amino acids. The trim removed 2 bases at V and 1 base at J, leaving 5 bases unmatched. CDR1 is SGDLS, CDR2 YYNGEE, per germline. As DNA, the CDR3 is TGTGCCAGCAGCGTGAGGGGACAGACGAACACTGAAGCTTTCTTT. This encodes CASSVRGQTNTEAFF.

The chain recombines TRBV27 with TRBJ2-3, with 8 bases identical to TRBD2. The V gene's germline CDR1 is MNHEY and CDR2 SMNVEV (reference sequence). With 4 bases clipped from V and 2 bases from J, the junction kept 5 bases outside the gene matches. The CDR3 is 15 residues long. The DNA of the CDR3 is TGTGCCAGCAGTTCGGGGGGGTACCTCACAGATACGCAGTATTTT. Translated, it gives CASSSGGYLTDTQYF.

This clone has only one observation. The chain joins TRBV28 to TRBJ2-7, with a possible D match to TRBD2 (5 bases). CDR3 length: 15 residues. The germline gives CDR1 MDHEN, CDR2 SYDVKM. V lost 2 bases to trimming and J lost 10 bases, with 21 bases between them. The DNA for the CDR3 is TGTGCCAGCAGTTTAGAGGGAAGGGCCTCAACGGGACAGTACTTC. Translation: CASSLEGRASTGQYF. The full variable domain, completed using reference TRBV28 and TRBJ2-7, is DVKVTQSSRYLVKRTGEKVFLECVQDMDHENMFWYRQDPGLGLRLIYFSYDVKMKEKGDIPEGYSVSREKKERFSLILESASTNQTSMYLCASSLEGRASTGQYFGPGTRLTVT.

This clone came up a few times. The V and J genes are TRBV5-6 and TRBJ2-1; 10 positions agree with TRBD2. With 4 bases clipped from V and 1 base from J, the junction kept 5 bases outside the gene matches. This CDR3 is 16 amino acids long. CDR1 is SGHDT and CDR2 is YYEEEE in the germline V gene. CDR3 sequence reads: CASSPSSGSSYNEQFF. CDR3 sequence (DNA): TGTGCCAGCAGCCCGTCTAGCGGGAGTTCCTACAATGAGCAGTTCTTC.

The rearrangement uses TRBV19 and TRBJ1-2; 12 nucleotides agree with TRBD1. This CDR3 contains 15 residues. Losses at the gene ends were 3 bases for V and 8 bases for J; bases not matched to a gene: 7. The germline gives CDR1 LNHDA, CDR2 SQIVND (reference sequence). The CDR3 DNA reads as TGTGCCAGTAGTATGGGATCCGGGACAGGGGGCGGCTACACCTTC. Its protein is CASSMGSGTGGGYTF.

The CDR3 DNA reads as TGTGCCAGCAGTTTAACAGGTGTCTTGTACAATGAGCAGTTCTTC. Encoded protein: CASSLTGVLYNEQFF. The chain uses TRBV27 and TRBJ2-1; maybe TRBD1 (5 bases). Germline V gene data show CDR1 as MNHEY and CDR2 as SMNVEV (reference sequence). The V and J ends lost 2 bases and 4 bases respectively, with 12 bases between them. The CDR3 has 15 residues.

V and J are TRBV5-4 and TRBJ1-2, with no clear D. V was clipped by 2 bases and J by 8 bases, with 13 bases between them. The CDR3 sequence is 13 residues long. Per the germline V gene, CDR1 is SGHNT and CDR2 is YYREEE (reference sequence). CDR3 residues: CASSFLSAGGYTF. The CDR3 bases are TGTGCCAGCAGCTTTCTTTCCGCTGGCGGCTACACCTTC. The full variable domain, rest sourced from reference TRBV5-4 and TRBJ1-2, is ETGVTQSPTHLIKTRGQQVTLRCSSQSGHNTVSWYQQALGQGPQFIFQYYREEENGRGNFPPRFSGLQFPNYSSELNVNALELDDSALYLCASSFLSAGGYTFGSGTRLTVV.

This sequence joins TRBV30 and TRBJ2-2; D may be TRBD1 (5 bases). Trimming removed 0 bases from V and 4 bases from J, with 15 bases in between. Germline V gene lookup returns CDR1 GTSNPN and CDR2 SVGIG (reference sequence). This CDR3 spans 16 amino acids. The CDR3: CAWSVSWGLSTGELFF. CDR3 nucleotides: TGTGCCTGGAGTGTATCCTGGGGCCTGAGCACCGGGGAGCTGTTTTTT.